This passage covers 7 T cell receptor beta chains from one sample sequenced in a study of STAT5B mutations in CD4+ large granular lymphocyte leukemia. Only in-frame clones appear in the TCRdb table, and some are missing; sequencing was by immunoSEQ multiplex PCR. The sample contains 45,000 or so clones, approximately 86% of which appear only once. Sequenced: CD4+ T cells from blood buffy coats. These receptors came from a human donor in good health.

The chain combines TRBV4-2 with TRBJ1-5; perhaps TRBD1 as D (5 bases). This CDR3 comprises 20 residues. Germline CDR1 reads LGHNA; CDR2 reads YNFKEQ. V lost 0 bases, J lost 0 bases, and 21 bases lay in between. The CDR3 DNA is TGTGCCAGCAGCCAAGATCCCCCTAACCGGGACGGCTATAGCAATCAGCCCCAGCATTTT. This codes for CASSQDPPNRDGYSNQPQHF.

The chain recombines TRBV30 with TRBJ1-6, with D perhaps matching TRBD1 (6 bases). Trimming left V 3 bases short and J 0 bases short, with 12 bases between. CDR3 size: 16 residues. Germline loops: CDR1 GTSNPN, CDR2 SVGIG (reference sequence). The CDR3 nucleotides read TGTGCCTGGAGGGACAGCGTAAGCTCCTATAATTCACCCCTCCACTTT. As protein: CAWRDSVSSYNSPLHF. Using reference TRBV30 and TRBJ1-6 for the parts outside the CDR3, the full variable domain is SQTIHQWPATLVQPVGSPLSLECTVEGTSNPNLYWYRQAAGRGLQLLFYSVGIGQISSEVPQNLSASRPQDRQFILSSKKLLLSDSGFYLCAWRDSVSSYNSPLHFGNGTRLTVT.

This clone was picked up a small number of times. V is TRBV7-6 and J is TRBJ2-3, with D unclear. Per the germline V gene, CDR1 is SGHVS and CDR2 is FNYEAQ. CDR3 length equals 15 residues. V lost 4 bases and J 3 bases, leaving 14 bases between the germline ends. CDR3 region: CASSSLGLVTDTQYF. The DNA for the CDR3 is TGTGCCAGCAGCTCCCTGGGTCTAGTAACAGATACGCAGTATTTT.

The chain couples TRBV5-1 to TRBJ2-5; D gene ambiguous. V lost 3 bases and J lost 2, with 14 bases in between. The CDR3 is 15 amino acids. Germline V gives CDR1 SGHRS, CDR2 YFSETQ. CDR3 nucleotide sequence: TGCGCCAGCAGCTACCTGCGTGACGGTCAAGAGACCCAGTACTTC. Translation gives CASSYLRDGQETQYF.

The rearrangement joins TRBV11-2 to TRBJ1-2; no clear D gene. V lost 3 bases, J lost 2 bases, and 10 bases lay in between. Germline V gene data show CDR1 as SGHAT and CDR2 as FQNNGV. The CDR3 consists of 14 residues. CDR3 sequence (DNA): TGTGCCAGCAGCTTTACAGTCCCGAACTATGGCTACACCTTC. Translation: CASSFTVPNYGYTF.

The chain carries TRBV5-4 and TRBJ1-1, with TRBD1 matching 11 bases. The CDR3 contains 14 residues. Germline assignment: CDR1 SGHNT and CDR2 YYREEE (reference sequence). The V gene end was trimmed by 4 bases and the J gene end by 3 bases; junction bases not matched to a gene: 2. The CDR3 loop is CASSRTGGYTEAFF. For the CDR3, the DNA is TGTGCCAGCAGCAGGACAGGGGGCTACACTGAAGCTTTCTTT.

This clone was detected only once. This chain links TRBV28 with TRBJ2-7, with 10 bases that match TRBD2. The CDR3 sequence is 15 residues long. Looked up from germline, CDR1 is MDHEN and CDR2 is SYDVKM. V dropped 6 bases and J dropped 3; count of bases not matched to a gene: 8. As DNA, the CDR3 is TGTGCCAGCAGACCCAGACTAGCGGGCTTCTACGAGCAGTACTTC. This gives the protein CASRPRLAGFYEQYF.